This T cell receptor beta chain was obtained from a study of cytomegalovirus exposure and HLA in healthy donors. Study results and caveats: A later analysis found most CMV-associated TCR beta chains apparently HLA-restricted. Some V segments could not be told apart, so they were left out, TRBV6-2 and TRBV6-3 among them.

As regards this clone: Its cognate antigen is unknown.

Per the germline V gene, CDR1 is SQVTM and CDR2 is ANQGSEA. CDR3 length: 11 amino acids. V gave up 7 bases and J gave up 8 bases; unmatched junction bases: 6. 13 Jbeta primers and 60 Vbeta primers were used for the PCR. Method: immunoSEQ multiplex PCR; TCRdb's copy keeps in-frame clones and lacks some. The data show fewer than 250,000 clones, around 86% seen once. Donors were nominally healthy when sampled, though unrecorded immune exposures were likely. The material sequenced was PBMCs. The sequence derives from a woman in her fifties or sixties in good health and CMV-seropositive. V usage is TRBV29-1 and J usage is TRBJ1-2, with 8 bases matching TRBD1. The CDR3 loop is CSAQGARGYTF. CDR3 DNA sequence: TGCAGCGCCCAGGGGGCCCGAGGCTACACCTTC.